Below, one TCR beta chain is given with its context. These data come from a study of shared clonotypes between healthy human individuals. The wider study: Three plates were used per donor for CD4 naive, three for CD4 memory, two for CD8 naive and one for CD8 memory.

CD45RO negativity and positive selection for CCR7 defined naive CD8 cells, a population that excluded terminally differentiated effector memory CD45RA+ cells. Researchers ran the assay at a deep level. Evenly divided among several immunoSEQ plates was the genomic DNA of each subset. Repertoires were generated with immunoSEQ multiplex PCR, while TCRdb's copy carries only in-frame clones and drops some. In the table there are some 2,000,000 clones, roughly 94% of which are singletons. Germline assignment: CDR1 MGHRA and CDR2 YSYEKL. The CDR3 totals 15 residues. Trimming shortened V by 3 bases and J by 4 bases, and 16 bases separated the two germline ends.

The rearrangement links TRBV4-1 to TRBJ2-7; TRBD1 is a possible D gene (7 bases). Input material: naive CD8+ T cells sorted from blood. This clonotype was obtained from a man aged 18 to 30 in good health. The CDR3 reads CASSHVTGTLYEQYF. CDR3 nucleotides: TGCGCCAGCAGCCATGTGACAGGGACTCTATACGAGCAGTACTTC.